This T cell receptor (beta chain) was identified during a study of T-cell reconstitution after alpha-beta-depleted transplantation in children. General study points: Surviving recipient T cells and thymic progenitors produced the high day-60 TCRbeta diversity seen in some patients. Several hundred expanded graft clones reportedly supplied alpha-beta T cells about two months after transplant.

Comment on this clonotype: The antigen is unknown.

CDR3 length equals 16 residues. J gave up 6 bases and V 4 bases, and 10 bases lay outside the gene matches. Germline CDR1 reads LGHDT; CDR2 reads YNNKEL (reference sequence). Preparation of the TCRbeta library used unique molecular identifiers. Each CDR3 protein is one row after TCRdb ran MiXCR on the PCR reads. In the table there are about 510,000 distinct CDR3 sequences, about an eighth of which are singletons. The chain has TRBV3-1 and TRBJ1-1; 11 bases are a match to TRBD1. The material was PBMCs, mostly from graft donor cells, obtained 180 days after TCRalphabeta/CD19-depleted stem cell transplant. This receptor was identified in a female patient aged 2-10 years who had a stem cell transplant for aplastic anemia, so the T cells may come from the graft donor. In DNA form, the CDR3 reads TGTGCCAGCAGCCGGCGGGACAGGGGGTTTCACGCTGAAGCTTTCTTT. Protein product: CASSRRDRGFHAEAFF.